Below, 13 T cell receptor beta chains from the same sample are listed, as sequenced in a study of shared clonotypes between healthy human individuals. TCRdb keeps only in-frame clones here, not all; method: immunoSEQ multiplex PCR. Among around 330,000 clones listed, roughly 70% were seen once. The specimen was memory CD4+ T cells sorted from blood. Specified subset: CD45RA-negative fraction. These TCRs come from a man aged 25-40 years in good health.

The J gene is TRBJ2-7, the V gene TRBV6-1; perhaps TRBD1 as D (5 bases). Per the germline V gene, CDR1 is MNHNS and CDR2 is SASEGT. V lost 5 bases, J lost 4 bases, and 9 bases lay in between. The CDR3 length is 12 residues. CDR3 nucleotides: TGTGCCAGCAGTATGACAGAATACGAGCAGTACTTC. This encodes CASSMTEYEQYF.

This chain uses TRBV6-5 with TRBJ1-4, with 9 nucleotides matching TRBD1. The CDR3 sequence is 14 residues long. Germline V gives CDR1 MNHEY, CDR2 SVGAGI. J lost 7 bases, V lost 6 bases, and 6 bases had no gene match. The CDR3 here is CASRGQGWSEKLFF. CDR3 DNA: TGTGCCAGCAGGGGACAGGGTTGGAGTGAAAAACTGTTTTTT.

This chain connects TRBV5-1 to TRBJ2-3; no clear D gene. The CDR3 is 15 amino acids. Per germline, CDR1 SGHRS and CDR2 YFSETQ. The V gene lost 0 bases and the J gene lost 2 bases, with 10 bases spanning the gap. The DNA of the CDR3 is TGCGCCAGCAGCTTGGCCCCCCCAACCACAGATACGCAGTATTTT. This sequence encodes CASSLAPPTTDTQYF.

The chain uses TRBV10-2 and TRBJ1-5, with TRBD1 identical over 8 bases. Germline values: CDR1 WSHSY, CDR2 SAAADI. Losses at the gene ends were 5 bases for V and 0 bases for J; bases not matched to a gene: 3. There are 15 residues in the CDR3. The CDR3 sequence is CASSQGAASNQPQHF. The CDR3 DNA sequence: TGCGCCAGCAGTCAGGGGGCGGCTAGCAATCAGCCCCAGCATTTT.

This chain's CDR3 is CASSLREHRAGANVLTF. DNA of the CDR3: TGTGCCAGCAGCTTAAGGGAACACAGGGCTGGGGCCAACGTCCTGACTTTC. The chain has TRBV7-8 and TRBJ2-6, with D possibly TRBD1 on 6 matching bases. The germline V gene has CDR1 SGHVS and CDR2 FQNEAQ. This CDR3 is 17 amino acids long. V was cut by 2 bases and J by 2 bases, with 13 bases left in between.

Turning to this clone: Other DNA sequences in the sample encode the same CDR3. V and J are TRBV7-8 and TRBJ1-2; D call uncertain. Trimming shortened V by 1 base and J by 6 bases, and 6 bases separated the two germline ends. Germline loops: CDR1 SGHVS, CDR2 FQNEAQ. This CDR3 region has 12 residues. The DNA for the CDR3 is TGTGCCAGCAGCTTAGTCGGTGATGGCTACACCTTC. Its translation: CASSLVGDGYTF.

This chain uses TRBV18 with TRBJ1-4; the D is unclear. This CDR3 is 13 amino acids long. Trimming took off 5 bases at V and 4 bases at J, with 8 bases between the two ends. Germline V CDR1 and CDR2: KGHSH, LQKENI. The DNA of the CDR3 is TGTGCCAGCTCAGATGCCGATAATGAAAAACTGTTTTTT. As protein: CASSDADNEKLFF.

J is TRBJ2-7 and V is TRBV6-1; TRBD1 matches at 11 bases. Germline V gene data show CDR1 as MNHNS and CDR2 as SASEGT. The CDR3 is 15 residues long. V gave up 2 bases and J gave up 7 bases; unmatched junction bases: 7. CDR3 coding DNA: TGTGCCAGCAGTGAACTAGGACAGGGGGCAGGGGAGCAGTACTTC. Translation gives CASSELGQGAGEQYF.

This clone occurred many times. V is TRBV7-8 and J is TRBJ2-7; weak D call: TRBD2 (5 bases). The CDR3 is 15 amino acids. Per the germline V gene, CDR1 is SGHVS and CDR2 is FQNEAQ. The germline V and J ends were trimmed by 4 bases and 0 bases, with 13 bases remaining between them. The CDR3 sequence is CASSSTSPGSYEQYF. The CDR3 DNA is TGTGCCAGCAGCTCCACTAGTCCCGGCTCCTACGAGCAGTACTTC. Based on the CDR3 plus reference TRBV7-8 and TRBJ2-7, the full variable domain is GAGVSQSPRYKVAKRGQDVALRCDPISGHVSLFWYQQALGQGPEFLTYFQNEAQLDKSGLPSDRFFAERPEGSVSTLKIQRTQQEDSAVYLCASSSTSPGSYEQYFGPGTRLTVT.

This clone has a handful of counts. This sample includes further DNA sequences coding for the same CDR3. The chain employs TRBV7-2 and TRBJ2-3; D perhaps matches TRBD2 (5 bases). Trimming pared 0 bases from V and 2 bases from J, leaving 9 bases between. The CDR3 runs 15 residues. Germline loops: CDR1 SGHTA, CDR2 FQGNSA. CDR3 region: CASSLAPGSTDTQYF. The CDR3 bases are TGTGCCAGCAGCTTAGCTCCGGGGTCCACAGATACGCAGTATTTT.

This chain connects TRBV10-3 to TRBJ2-3; possibly TRBD1 for D (5 bases). Germline V CDR1 and CDR2: ENHRY, SYGVKD. This CDR3 is 15 amino acids long. V dropped 0 bases and J dropped 2 bases, with 9 bases sitting between them. The DNA for the CDR3 is TGTGCCATCAGTGAGTCGCGACAGTCCACAGATACGCAGTATTTT. This gives the protein CAISESRQSTDTQYF.

The rearrangement uses TRBV14 and TRBJ2-7, with D hard to call. Germline values: CDR1 SGHDN, CDR2 FVKESK. This CDR3 is 12 amino acids long. Trimming removed 4 bases from V and 8 bases from J, with 12 bases in between. Here the CDR3 reads CASSRVDHQQYF. CDR3 nucleotides: TGTGCCAGCAGCCGAGTCGACCATCAGCAGTACTTC.

The genes are TRBV2 and TRBJ2-2, with D unclear. The CDR3 contains 11 residues. The germline V and J ends were trimmed by 7 bases and 7 bases, with 7 bases remaining between them. Germline V gives CDR1 SNHLY, CDR2 FYNNEI. CDR3 in amino acids: CASIWGGELFF. The CDR3 DNA is TGTGCCAGCATATGGGGCGGGGAGCTGTTTTTT.